A selection of T cell receptor beta chains follows, all from one sample in a study of blood T cells in healthy people across ages. TCRdb independently ran MiXCR on the 5' RACE reads; one entry per CDR3 protein. This sample has approximately 770,000 distinct CDR3 sequences; 58% occur once, and the top ten carry 20% to 25%. Sequenced: blood. The receptors shown here come from a man younger than 40 in good health. CDR3s include the opening cysteine and the closing phenylalanine or tryptophan. D genes are given only for firm matches. The size of a clone is reported for some rows only, either as once, few or many, or as a class for expanded clones.

>.|TRBV7-9|.|TRBJ2-7
CASSSASSYYEQYF
TGTGCCAGCAGCTCGGCTAGCAGCTACTACGAGCAGTACTTC
>.|TRBV4-2|.|TRBJ2-5
CASSQDTGWDEQYF
TGTGCCAGCAGCCAAGATACAGGATGGGATGAGCAGTACTTC
>.|TRBV9|TRBD1|TRBJ2-7
CASSVSGTGPFGEQYF
TGTGCCAGCAGCGTCTCCGGGACAGGGCCTTTTGGGGAGCAGTACTTC
>.|TRBV2|TRBD1|TRBJ2-7
CASSEPRWDSSYNLLSYEQYF
TGTGCCAGCAGTGAACCTCGATGGGACAGCAGCTACAATCTTCTCTCCTACGAGCAGTACTTC
>.|TRBV9|.|TRBJ1-1
CASSRGDTEAFF
TGTGCCAGCAGTCGGGGGGACACTGAAGCTTTCTTT
>once|TRBV7-2|.|TRBJ2-2
CASRGWITGELFF
TGTGCCAGCAGGGGGTGGATAACCGGGGAGCTGTTTTTT
>many|TRBV9|.|TRBJ2-4
CASLNQGAKNIQYF
TGTGCCAGCCTTAACCAGGGGGCCAAAAACATTCAGTACTTC
>.|TRBV29-1|TRBD2|TRBJ2-7
CSVEDGTSGSSYEQYF
TGCAGCGTTGAAGACGGGACTAGCGGGAGCTCCTACGAGCAGTACTTC
>.|TRBV27|.|TRBJ2-7
CASSTQGGEWYEQYF
TGTGCCAGCAGTACCCAGGGGGGGGAGTGGTACGAGCAGTACTTC
>.|TRBV20-1|.|TRBJ2-7
CSARPGILASQYF
TGCAGTGCTAGACCGGGGATCTTAGCCTCCCAGTACTTC
>.|TRBV28|.|TRBJ2-3
CATGRLGSTDTQYF
TGTGCCACCGGGAGACTTGGTAGCACAGATACGCAGTATTTT
>.|TRBV4-3|.|TRBJ2-1
CASSQARGVSYNEQFF
TGCGCCAGCAGCCAAGCGCGCGGAGTATCCTACAATGAGCAGTTCTTC
>.|TRBV5-1|TRBD2|TRBJ2-5
CASSRTSGGARETQYF
TGCGCCAGCAGCCGGACTAGCGGGGGGGCCAGGGAGACCCAGTACTTC
>.|TRBV6-2/TRBV6-3|.|TRBJ1-5
CASSDSLRQPQHF
TGTGCCAGCAGTGACTCGCTTAGACAGCCCCAGCATTTT
>.|TRBV28|.|TRBJ2-2
CASSLRGVGAWDTGELFF
TGTGCCAGCAGTTTAAGGGGGGTCGGCGCGTGGGACACCGGGGAGCTGTTTTTT
>.|TRBV29-1|.|TRBJ2-1
CSVAEGAGVPFF
.
>.|TRBV13|.|TRBJ2-1
CASSSTTGFFGNEQFF
TGTGCCAGCAGCTCGACTACAGGGTTTTTTGGCAATGAGCAGTTCTTC
>.|TRBV18|.|TRBJ2-1
CASSPNRVSYNEQFF
TGTGCCAGCTCACCCAACAGGGTCTCCTACAATGAGCAGTTCTTC
>.|TRBV20-1|TRBD2|TRBJ2-5
CSASSSGRAVSETQYF
TGCAGTGCTAGCTCTAGCGGGAGGGCTGTATCGGAGACCCAGTACTTC
>once|TRBV20-1|.|TRBJ1-2
CSARDPRPKMHGYTF
TGCAGTGCTAGAGACCCCAGGCCGAAGATGCATGGCTACACCTTC
>.|TRBV7-2|TRBD1|TRBJ1-1
CASSLRQGANTEAFF
TGTGCCAGCAGTTTACGACAGGGGGCGAACACTGAAGCTTTCTTT
>.|TRBV12-3/TRBV12-4|.|TRBJ2-2
CASRGILTGELFF
TGTGCCAGCAGGGGGATTCTCACCGGGGAGCTGTTTTTT
>many|TRBV7-2|.|TRBJ2-7
CASSLTPGDPYEQYF
TGTGCCAGCAGCTTAACCCCAGGGGATCCCTACGAGCAGTACTTC
>.|TRBV15|TRBD1|TRBJ2-1
CATSSRGHGYNEQFF
TGTGCCACCAGCAGCAGGGGGCACGGCTACAATGAGCAGTTCTTC
>few|TRBV2|TRBD2|TRBJ2-5
CASTKRDYETQYF
TGTGCCAGCACTAAGCGGGACTATGAGACCCAGTACTTC
>.|TRBV7-9|TRBD2|TRBJ2-2
CASSKTGGNTGELFF
TGTGCCAGCAGCAAGACGGGGGGGAACACCGGGGAGCTGTTTTTT
>.|TRBV3-1|.|TRBJ1-1
CASSRGENTEAFF
TGTGCCAGCAGCCGAGGAGAGAACACTGAAGCTTTCTTT
>few|TRBV29-1|.|TRBJ1-5
CSVEGLAGNQPQHF
TGCAGCGTTGAAGGTTTGGCGGGTAATCAGCCCCAGCATTTT
>.|TRBV7-2|TRBD2|TRBJ2-7
CASRARLAGGHEQYF
TGTGCCAGCAGAGCTCGACTAGCGGGAGGTCACGAGCAGTACTTC
>.|TRBV29-1|.|TRBJ2-7
CSVEFMGQESYEQYF
TGCAGCGTTGAATTTATGGGGCAGGAATCCTACGAGCAGTACTTC
>.|TRBV12-3/TRBV12-4|.|TRBJ1-5
CASSLGGSINQPQHF
TGTGCCAGCAGTTTAGGAGGGAGCATCAATCAGCCCCAGCATTTT
>.|TRBV4-1|.|TRBJ2-1
CASSQEWTLVF
TGCGCCAGCAGCCAAGAATGGACCCTAGTCTTC
>few|TRBV7-8|.|TRBJ2-1
CASSLVLWGDNEQFF
TGTGCCAGCAGCTTAGTACTCTGGGGGGACAATGAGCAGTTCTTC
>few|TRBV4-3|.|TRBJ2-4
CASSQPRRGIGEQYF
TGCGCCAGCAGCCAACCGCGGCGCGGGATCGGTGAGCAGTACTTC
>.|TRBV6-2/TRBV6-3|TRBD2|TRBJ2-3
CASSEEGTSGSYTQYF
TGTGCCAGCAGCGAAGAGGGGACTAGCGGGAGTTATACGCAGTATTTT
>few|TRBV4-2|.|TRBJ2-1
CASNHSYNEQFF
TGTGCCAGCAACCACAGCTACAATGAGCAGTTCTTC
>.|TRBV20-1|TRBD2|TRBJ2-5
CSARDRASGRIETQYF
TGCAGTGCTAGGGATAGGGCTAGCGGGAGGATAGAGACCCAGTACTTC
>.|TRBV6-5|TRBD1|TRBJ1-1
CASSRWTGGLGTEAFF
TGTGCCAGCAGTCGATGGACAGGAGGTTTAGGAACTGAAGCTTTCTTT
>.|TRBV10-3|TRBD2|TRBJ2-5
CAISDADSGYQETQYF
TGTGCCATCAGTGACGCGGATAGCGGGTACCAAGAGACCCAGTACTTC
>.|TRBV24-1|.|TRBJ2-2
CAERGGHPNTGELFF
TGTGCCGAACGAGGGGGACATCCGAACACCGGGGAGCTGTTTTTT
>.|TRBV7-2|.|TRBJ2-7
CASSVYREDEQYF
TGTGCCAGCAGCGTATACAGGGAGGACGAGCAGTACTTC
>.|TRBV15|.|TRBJ1-6
CATSRDTGTIIHF
TGTGCCACCAGCAGAGATACGGGCACTATCATCCACTTT
>.|TRBV20-1|.|TRBJ1-2
CSVQVANYGYTF
TGCAGTGTTCAGGTGGCTAACTATGGCTACACCTTC
>few|TRBV4-3|TRBD1|TRBJ2-7
CASSPRGLDYEQYF
TGCGCCAGCAGCCCCAGGGGGCTAGACTACGAGCAGTACTTC
>.|TRBV9|.|TRBJ2-5
CASSGTVIETQYF
TGTGCCAGCAGCGGCACCGTGATAGAGACCCAGTACTTC
>few|TRBV6-2/TRBV6-3|TRBD1|TRBJ2-4
CASSHQQGWDQQYF
TGTGCCAGCAGCCATCAACAGGGGTGGGATCAGCAGTACTTC
>few|TRBV7-2|.|TRBJ2-1
CASSFRQSSYNEQFF
TGTGCCAGCAGCTTCCGACAGAGCTCCTACAATGAGCAGTTCTTC
>.|TRBV5-5|.|TRBJ1-1
CASSLVWSKGTEAFF
TGTGCCAGCAGCTTGGTTTGGTCAAAGGGCACTGAAGCTTTCTTT
>.|TRBV5-1|TRBD1|TRBJ2-7
CASSGEGTGVNEQYF
TGCGCCAGCAGCGGCGAGGGGACAGGGGTCAACGAGCAGTACTTC
>few|TRBV11-1|TRBD2|TRBJ2-1
CASSRSGSVYNEQFF
TGTGCCAGCAGCCGTAGCGGGTCGGTCTACAATGAGCAGTTCTTC
>.|TRBV28|TRBD1|TRBJ1-1
CASTQGQLNTEAFF
TGTGCCAGCACCCAGGGACAGCTGAACACTGAAGCTTTCTTT
>few|TRBV7-2|TRBD1|TRBJ2-5
CASSYDRGSETQYF
TGTGCCAGCAGCTATGACAGGGGTTCCGAGACCCAGTACTTC
>.|TRBV5-1|.|TRBJ2-1
CASSGSGPYNEQFF
TGCGCCAGCAGCGGGTCAGGACCCTACAATGAGCAGTTCTTC